The 9 T cell receptor beta chains listed next were all sequenced from one sample in a study of shared clonotypes between healthy human individuals (dated by TCRdb to the early 2020s). The receptor library was made with the immunoSEQ multiplex PCR assay. Not all clones reach the TCRdb copy of this immuneACCESS table, which keeps in-frame sequences only. Checked studies attribute under half of the gap to unresolved V genes and leave the rest unexplained. This sample gives millions of clones in total; around 94% of them show up just once. The top ten hold roughly 0.15% of the sample. The sequenced material came from naive CD4+ T cells sorted from blood. The cell subset or site label, as the study defines it: CD45RA+ positively selected. The receptors come from a man between 18 and 35 years old in good health.

This chain links TRBV6-5 with TRBJ2-7, with D uncertain. The germline V and J ends were trimmed by 5 bases and 3 bases, with 14 bases remaining between them. Germline V CDR1 and CDR2: MNHEY, SVGAGI. CDR3 length equals 14 residues. This CDR3 reads CASSAHSDRYEQYF. CDR3 nucleotide sequence: TGTGCCAGCAGTGCCCACAGCGATCGCTACGAGCAGTACTTC.

Comment on this clone: Other nucleotide sequences in the sample specify the same CDR3. The chain uses TRBV7-6 and TRBJ2-3; D gene ambiguous. Germline V gene lookup returns CDR1 SGHVS and CDR2 FNYEAQ. Trimming took 5 bases from V and 0 from J, leaving 3 bases between them. The CDR3 extends over 12 amino acids. DNA for the CDR3: TGTGCCAGCAGCCCTAGCACAGATACGCAGTATTTT. Translating gives CASSPSTDTQYF.

The V gene is TRBV18, the J gene TRBJ1-6, with 9 bases matching TRBD1. With 4 bases clipped from V and 9 bases from J, the junction kept 4 bases outside the gene matches. The CDR3 runs to 14 residues. Germline V CDR1 and CDR2: KGHSH, LQKENI. CDR3 residues: CASSRTGVSSPLHF. CDR3 coding DNA: TGTGCCAGCTCACGGACAGGGGTTAGTTCACCCCTCCACTTT.

This chain joins TRBV7-2 and TRBJ2-3; D is ambiguous. Germline V lookup: CDR1 SGHTA, CDR2 FQGNSA. The CDR3 runs to 12 residues. Trimming removed 1 base from V and 8 bases from J, with 7 bases in between. DNA for the CDR3: TGTGCCAGCAGCTTAGGGATGGGTACGCAGTATTTT. Encoded protein: CASSLGMGTQYF.

The V call is TRBV30, the J call TRBJ2-1; 11 nucleotides agree with TRBD2. V trimming: 3 bases; J trimming: 7 bases; junction bases outside the gene matches: 11. The length of the CDR3 is 16 residues. From germline, CDR1 is GTSNPN and CDR2 SVGIG (reference sequence). DNA of the CDR3: TGTGCCTGGAGGCTCACCTCGGGACTAGCGGTAAATGAGCAGTTCTTC. This translates into CAWRLTSGLAVNEQFF.

The chain combines TRBV19 with TRBJ2-4, with 7 bases that match TRBD2. V was pared by 4 bases and J by 0 bases, with 3 bases of the junction left unmatched. Per the germline V gene, CDR1 is LNHDA and CDR2 is SQIVND (reference sequence). The CDR3 runs 15 residues. The CDR3 sequence is CASSTSGSAKNIQYF. The CDR3 coding sequence is TGTGCCAGTAGTACTAGCGGATCAGCCAAAAACATTCAGTACTTC.

The gene calls are TRBV7-9 and TRBJ2-6; D not certain. CDR3 length: 16 amino acids. Trimming shortened V by 5 bases and J by 0 bases, and 11 bases separated the two germline ends. From germline, CDR1 is SEHNR and CDR2 FQNEAQ (reference sequence). DNA of the CDR3: TGTGCCAGCAGCCGTACGGGTAGCTCTGGGGCCAACGTCCTGACTTTC. Translated: CASSRTGSSGANVLTF. Drawing the rest from reference TRBV7-9 and TRBJ2-6, the complete variable domain is DTGVSQNPRHKITKRGQNVTFRCDPISEHNRLYWYRQTLGQGPEFLTYFQNEAQLEKSRLLSDRFSAERPKGSFSTLEIQRTEQGDSAMYLCASSRTGSSGANVLTFGAGSRLTVL.

The chain joins TRBV28 to TRBJ2-3; D gene uncertain. The CDR3 is 14 residues long. In germline, CDR1 is MDHEN, CDR2 SYDVKM. The V and J ends lost 6 bases and 2 bases respectively, with 12 bases between them. CDR3 in amino acids: CASRLAAPTDTQYF. In nucleotides, the CDR3 is TGTGCCAGCAGACTTGCCGCCCCCACAGATACGCAGTATTTT.

V is TRBV27 and J is TRBJ2-7; D is ambiguous. The germline CDR1 and CDR2 sequences are MNHEY and SMNVEV (reference sequence). V was cut by 2 bases and J by 3 bases, with 8 bases left in between. There are 13 residues in the CDR3. CDR3 DNA: TGTGCCAGCAGTTTAATCCCGGGCTACGAGCAGTACTTC. This gives the protein CASSLIPGYEQYF.